The sequence of this TCR beta chain was determined in a study of blood T cell repertoires in COVID-19. Study at large: Acute-phase and convalescent COVID-19 samples originated in the United States, Italy and Spain. T cells, B-cell-depleted T cells, or PBMCs supplied cDNA or gDNA.

From germline, CDR1 is GTSNPN and CDR2 SVGIG (reference sequence). Trimming pared 0 bases from V and 11 bases from J, leaving 14 bases between. CDR3 length equals 14 residues. Source study methods: Nucleated cell number was recorded as an estimate derived from reference gene primer amplification. The assay was immunoSEQ multiplex PCR, and TCRdb's table has in-frame clones only and misses some. V, J and clone size are those of that table, while D and trimming were read from the DNA. Seen here are a few hundred thousand clones, about 86% observed once, and the top ten hold approximately 1.1%. This receptor was taken from a woman aged 50 to 60 with acute or convalescent COVID-19. The rearrangement uses TRBV30 and TRBJ1-6; possible D gene TRBD1, 6 bases. Sequencing was performed on peripheral blood. CDR3 bases: TGTGCCTGGAGTGTGGCGACAGGCGAAGCACCCCTCCACTTT. This codes for CAWSVATGEAPLHF.